These T cell receptor beta chains were read from a single sample in a study of blood T cell repertoires in COVID-19. Here immunoSEQ multiplex PCR was the method, and the copy in TCRdb shows in-frame clones only, minus some. This sample has about 91,000 clones; 88% occur once, and the top ten carry approximately 4.8%. The specimen was peripheral blood. These receptors were taken from a woman over 75 with active COVID-19. CDR3s include the opening cysteine and the closing phenylalanine or tryptophan. A D gene is named only where the DNA matches it firmly. Size is omitted from some rows. Given values are once, few, many or a class for expanded clones.

j_gene,v_gene,abundance,d_gene,len,CDR3nt,CDR3aa
TRBJ2-1,TRBV28,.,TRBD2,14,TGTGCCAGCAGAACGGGACTAGCCTACAATGAGCAGTTCTTC,CASRTGLAYNEQFF
TRBJ1-2,TRBV18,.,TRBD1,15,TGTGCCAGCTCGCCGGGACAGGGGGCAGGGAATGGCTACACCTTC,CASSPGQGAGNGYTF
TRBJ2-5,TRBV18,once,TRBD1,17,TGTGCCAGCTCACTTTCACAGGGGTCTTTTGGTCAAGAGACCCAGTACTTC,CASSLSQGSFGQETQYF
TRBJ2-2,TRBV30,.,TRBD1,15,TGTGCCTGGATCGGTGGGGGACAGGGGACCGGGGAGCTGTTTTTT,CAWIGGGQGTGELFF
TRBJ2-3,TRBV24-1,.,.,16,TGTGCCACCAGTGACTCCGGGACTGGGATCACAGATACGCAGTATTTT,CATSDSGTGITDTQYF
TRBJ2-4,TRBV4-2,once,.,14,TGTGCCAGCAGCCAGGTCCTTTTGGGGGGTGCTCAGTACTTC,CASSQVLLGGAQYF
TRBJ1-1,TRBV5-6,.,TRBD1,14,TGTGCCAGCAGCACGGGACAGCTGAACACTGAAGCTTTCTTT,CASSTGQLNTEAFF
TRBJ2-2,TRBV4-2,.,TRBD1,17,TGTGCCAGCAGCCAAGTGGGTCCAGGGGGGAACACCGGGGAGCTGTTTTTT,CASSQVGPGGNTGELFF
TRBJ2-2,TRBV11-2,.,TRBD2,19,TGTGCCAGCAGCGCCCGACTAGCGGGAGGGCCTTCGCACACCGGGGAGCTGTTTTTT,CASSARLAGGPSHTGELFF
TRBJ2-5,TRBV20-1,.,TRBD2,14,TGCAGTGCTAGTTCTAGCGGGAGGTTGGAGACCCAGTACTTC,CSASSSGRLETQYF
TRBJ2-5,TRBV5-1,.,TRBD2,18,TGCGCCAGCAGCCTCGGGACTACCGAACCAAGCATACAAGAGACCCAGTACTTC,CASSLGTTEPSIQETQYF
TRBJ2-2,TRBV28,once,TRBD2,17,TGTGCCAGCAGCCGCATATGGACTAGTCCCAACACCGGGGAGCTGTTTTTT,CASSRIWTSPNTGELFF
TRBJ2-7,TRBV6-5,.,.,14,TGTGCCAGCAGCTCCCCCGAGGGCCTGAACAAGCAGTACTTC,CASSSPEGLNKQYF
TRBJ1-5,TRBV19,.,.,18,TGTGCCAGTAGTATAGTACGCCAGGGCCCGGATAGGCCTCAGCCCCAGCATTTT,CASSIVRQGPDRPQPQHF
TRBJ1-1,TRBV7-9,.,.,15,TGTGCCAGCAGCTTAGTCGTAACGGGAAACACTGAAGCTTTCTTT,CASSLVVTGNTEAFF
TRBJ2-3,TRBV11-2,.,TRBD2,17,TGTGCCAGCAGCTTCTCGACTAGCGGGAGGGCGACAGATACGCAGTATTTT,CASSFSTSGRATDTQYF
TRBJ2-3,TRBV18,.,TRBD2,16,TGTGCCAGCCTTAGCCTGGGACTAAAATTCGTAGATACGCAGTATTTT,CASLSLGLKFVDTQYF
TRBJ2-7,TRBV11-2,once,TRBD2,16,TGTGCCAGCAGCTCCCTAGCGGGAGGATTAACGGGGGAGCAGTACTTC,CASSSLAGGLTGEQYF
TRBJ2-1,TRBV27,.,TRBD2,16,TGTGCCAGCAGTCCCCTGGATAGCGGGAGGGCCGATGAGCAGTTCTTC,CASSPLDSGRADEQFF
TRBJ1-5,TRBV30,.,.,13,TGTGCCTTGGCGGGGAAAAGCAATCAGCCCCAGCATTTT,CALAGKSNQPQHF
TRBJ2-2,TRBV4-1,few,TRBD2,19,TGCGCCAGCAGCCTACGGACTAGCGGGAGGGCCCATGTTACCGGGGAGCTGTTTTTT,CASSLRTSGRAHVTGELFF
TRBJ1-2,TRBV5-1,.,TRBD1,14,TGCGCCAGCAGGAAGGGACAGGGAAGGGAAGGCTACACCTTC,CASRKGQGREGYTF
TRBJ1-1,TRBV24-1,.,.,12,TGTGCCACCAGTGATTATGGGAGGCCAGCTTTCTTT,CATSDYGRPAFF
TRBJ2-7,TRBV6-1,.,TRBD1,17,TGTGCCAGCAGTGAAGCACGGTCGGGGACAGGTCGCTACGAGCAGTACTTC,CASSEARSGTGRYEQYF
TRBJ2-7,TRBV5-1,.,.,17,TGCGCCAGCAGCGCGACAAAGGACAGTCGGGCCCCCTACGAGCAGTACTTC,CASSATKDSRAPYEQYF
TRBJ2-7,TRBV19,.,TRBD2,16,TGTGCCAGTAGTTTCTTTTCTGGCGGGAGAAGCTACGAGCAGTACTTC,CASSFFSGGRSYEQYF
TRBJ1-6,TRBV5-1,.,.,15,TGCGCCAGCAGCTTGGAGGCAGGGGATAATTCACCCCTCCACTTT,CASSLEAGDNSPLHF
TRBJ2-1,TRBV18,.,TRBD2,18,TGTGCCAGCTCACCACCGTGGGCTAGCGGGAGGGAGGAGGATGAGCAGTTCTTC,CASSPPWASGREEDEQFF
TRBJ2-7,TRBV30,once,.,13,TGTGCCTGGAGTGTACGGTTAGGGGCCGAGCAGTACTTC,CAWSVRLGAEQYF
TRBJ2-1,TRBV4-3,once,TRBD2,15,TGCGCCAGCAGCCAAGGGGTAGCGGGTTTGAATGAGCAGTTCTTC,CASSQGVAGLNEQFF
TRBJ1-5,TRBV2,.,.,15,TGTGCCAGCAGTTTAGACGGAGATAGCAATCAGCCCCAGCATTTT,CASSLDGDSNQPQHF
TRBJ2-3,TRBV5-1,.,TRBD2,17,TGCGCCAGCAGCCTCGACGGACTAGCGGGTAGCACAGATACGCAGTATTTT,CASSLDGLAGSTDTQYF
TRBJ2-5,TRBV7-9,.,TRBD2,15,TGTGCCAGCAGCTTAGCGGGAGGGCCGCGAGAGACCCAGTACTTC,CASSLAGGPRETQYF
TRBJ2-7,TRBV18,.,TRBD1,12,TGTGCCAGCCCCGGCTCAGGGGGTGAGCAGTACTTC,CASPGSGGEQYF
TRBJ2-3,TRBV12-5,.,.,13,TGTGCTAGTGGTCGGGACAACACAGATACGCAGTATTTT,CASGRDNTDTQYF
TRBJ1-1,TRBV24-1,.,.,13,TGTGCCACCAGTGATTCAGGGCGCGCGGAAGCTTTCTTT,CATSDSGRAEAFF
TRBJ2-5,TRBV5-1,.,.,15,TGCGCCAGCAGCTTGGTCCAGGGCCGGGGGGAGACCCAGTACTTC,CASSLVQGRGETQYF
TRBJ2-1,TRBV7-3,.,.,14,TGTGCCAGCAGCCGTCGGACTGGTCACAATGAGCAGTTCTTC,CASSRRTGHNEQFF
TRBJ1-2,TRBV5-1,.,.,13,TGCGCCAGCAGCTCGGACATGGACTATGGCTACACCTTC,CASSSDMDYGYTF
TRBJ2-7,TRBV7-2,.,.,14,TGTGCCAGCAGCTTAGGGCAGGGGTTCCACGAGCAGTACTTC,CASSLGQGFHEQYF
TRBJ2-5,TRBV24-1,.,.,17,TGTGCCACCAGTGACCCAGTTGGGGCGGGACTTCAAGAGACCCAGTACTTC,CATSDPVGAGLQETQYF
TRBJ2-3,TRBV7-9,.,.,16,TGTGCCAGCAGCAACCGTGGGTCCCCGAGGACAGATACGCAGTATTTT,CASSNRGSPRTDTQYF
TRBJ1-5,TRBV10-3,.,TRBD1,17,TGTGCCATCAGCCCCGGACAGGGGGCTCGCCCCAATCAGCCCCAGCATTTT,CAISPGQGARPNQPQHF
TRBJ2-1,TRBV10-3,.,.,12,TGTGCCACCATGGACTTGGGCAATGAGCAGTTCTTC,CATMDLGNEQFF
TRBJ2-1,TRBV24-1,.,TRBD2,14,TGTGCCACCAGTGGGGAGGGGAACTACAATGAGCAGTTCTTC,CATSGEGNYNEQFF
TRBJ2-5,TRBV27,.,.,11,TGTGCCAGCAGTTTGAGGGAGACCCAGTACTTC,CASSLRETQYF
TRBJ1-4,TRBV18,.,.,15,TGTGCCAGCTCACCACAAATTCAAGGGGGTGAAAAACTGTTTTTT,CASSPQIQGGEKLFF
TRBJ2-1,TRBV11-3,.,TRBD2,12,TGTGCCAGCAGCCGTAGCGGGGGTGAGCAGTTCTTC,CASSRSGGEQFF
TRBJ1-5,TRBV18,.,.,15,TGTGCCAGCTCACCGCCCGGGGGGAGGAATCAGCCCCAGCATTTT,CASSPPGGRNQPQHF
TRBJ2-1,TRBV27,.,.,16,TGTGCCAGCAGTCCAATAGCGGATCTCTCCTACAATGAGCAGTTCTTC,CASSPIADLSYNEQFF
TRBJ1-4,TRBV9,.,.,14,TGTGCCAGCAGCCCCGGGGCAACTAATGAAAAACTGTTTTTT,CASSPGATNEKLFF
TRBJ2-1,TRBV6-5,.,TRBD2,16,TGTGCCAGCAGTTACTCGAACGGGAGGGCAGGGAATGAGCAGTTCTTC,CASSYSNGRAGNEQFF
TRBJ2-4,TRBV19,once,.,15,TGTGCCAGTTCAGCACAGAGGGCGACCAAAAACATTCAGTACTTC,CASSAQRATKNIQYF
TRBJ1-4,TRBV19,.,.,15,TGTGCCAGTAGTCTGCGACAGGCAACTAATGAAAAACTGTTTTTT,CASSLRQATNEKLFF
TRBJ2-2,TRBV5-4,.,.,14,TGTGCCAGCAGCTTGGGAGGTTTCGCCGGGGAGCTGTTTTTT,CASSLGGFAGELFF